The 8 T cell receptor beta chains reported below all come from one sample, sequenced in a study of long-term antiretroviral therapy in people with HIV. Researchers ran immunoSEQ v3.0 at survey level. Only in-frame clones appear in the TCRdb table, and some are missing; sequencing was by immunoSEQ multiplex PCR. The table lists under 50,000 clones, 75% to 90% of them singletons, with 3% to 5% in the top ten. This sample comprised unsorted PBMCs, obtained just before starting antiretroviral therapy. Receptors were obtained from a woman aged 18-30 years with HIV.

This sequence joins TRBV15 and TRBJ1-3; 7 nucleotides agree with TRBD1. The CDR3 extends over 15 amino acids. Looked up from germline, CDR1 is LNHNV and CDR2 is YYDKDF (reference sequence). The trim removed 8 bases at V and 0 bases at J, leaving 7 bases unmatched. The DNA of the CDR3 is TGTGCCACCGGGGACAGAGCCCTCTCTGGAAACACCATATATTTT. It codes for CATGDRALSGNTIYF. Full variable domain (missing parts from reference TRBV15 and TRBJ1-3): DAMVIQNPRYQVTQFGKPVTLSCSQTLNHNVMYWYQQKSSQAPKLLFHYYDKDFNNEADTPDNFQSRRPNTSFCFLDIRSPGLGDTAMYLCATGDRALSGNTIYFGEGSWLTVV.

The rearrangement uses TRBV5-4 and TRBJ2-2; no definite D call. This CDR3 has 14 residues. Trimming took 0 bases from V and 5 from J, leaving 8 bases between them. Germline V lookup: CDR1 SGHNT, CDR2 YYREEE (reference sequence). CDR3 amino acids: CASSLDLSTGELFF. DNA for the CDR3: TGTGCCAGCAGCTTGGATCTAAGTACCGGGGAGCTGTTTTTT.

This clone turned up a few times. The V and J genes are TRBV19 and TRBJ1-1, with no clear D. CDR3 length: 14 amino acids. Trimming cost V 0 bases and J 6 bases, with 11 bases left between them. The V gene's germline CDR1 is LNHDA and CDR2 SQIVND (reference sequence). The CDR3 spells CASSIEGSGAEAFF. As DNA, the CDR3 is TGTGCCAGTAGTATAGAAGGGTCGGGAGCTGAAGCTTTCTTT.

This clone came up a few times. This chain connects TRBV7-9 to TRBJ1-1; D call uncertain. The germline CDR1 and CDR2 sequences are SEHNR and FQNEAQ (reference sequence). Trimming stripped 2 bases from V and 8 bases from J, with 6 bases between. The CDR3 spans 11 residues. The CDR3 DNA is TGTGCCAGCAGCTTAAGTCAGGAAGCTTTCTTT. Translated: CASSLSQEAFF.

V is TRBV27 and J is TRBJ2-7; D is perhaps TRBD1 (5 bases). The CDR3 extends over 13 amino acids. Trimming left V 1 base short and J 4 bases short, with 8 bases between. The germline V gene has CDR1 MNHEY and CDR2 SMNVEV (reference sequence). This CDR3 is CASSLYGQYEQYF. The CDR3 region has the DNA TGTGCCAGCAGTTTATACGGACAATACGAGCAGTACTTC.

In this sample, this clone turned up once. The chain is built from TRBV28 and TRBJ2-7; 7 bases map to TRBD2. The germline gives CDR1 MDHEN, CDR2 SYDVKM. The CDR3 length is 13 residues. The V segment lost 4 bases and the J segment 7 bases; nucleotides outside the gene matches: 7. For the CDR3, the DNA is TGTGCCAGCAGTTCGGGACTACGGGGAGAGCAGTACTTC. Amino acids: CASSSGLRGEQYF.

This sequence joins TRBV6-1 and TRBJ1-6; D not resolved. The V end was cut by 3 bases, the J end by 0 bases, with 9 bases between. This CDR3 spans 16 amino acids. CDR1 MNHNS and CDR2 SASEGT come from the germline V gene. CDR3 nucleotide sequence: TGTGCCAGCAGTGACGACAAGAGCTCCTATAATTCACCCCTCCACTTT. Its translation is CASSDDKSSYNSPLHF.

Concerning this clone: At one of its ends the junction is not consistent with the germline gene, which may arise from a read error. The chain joins TRBV7-7 to TRBJ2-5; no clear D gene. This CDR3 comprises 14 residues. CDR1 is SSHAT, CDR2 FNYEAQ, per germline (reference sequence). The CDR3 loop reads CASSLNLDRETQYF. Here the CDR3 DNA reads TGTGCTAGCAGCCTAAATCTCGACCGGGAGACCCAGTACTTC.